The 29 T cell receptor beta chains in this list originate from one sample, sequenced in a study of shared clonotypes between healthy human individuals. The assay was immunoSEQ multiplex PCR, and TCRdb's table has in-frame clones only and misses some. The sample has fewer than 800,000 clones, under 95% seen once. In the naive CD8 group, cells lacked CD45RO and were positively selected for CCR7, so terminally differentiated effector memory CD45RA+ cells were left out. The sequenced material came from naive CD8+ T cells sorted from blood. The receptor set was obtained from a man aged 30 to 45 in good health.

The CDR3 DNA reads as TGTGCCAGCAGTCACATGGGACTAGCGGAATACAATGAGCAGTTCTTC. Residues: CASSHMGLAEYNEQFF. The gene calls are TRBV28 and TRBJ2-1; 11 bases align to TRBD2. The CDR3 loop spans 16 amino acids. Germline lookup yields CDR1 MDHEN and CDR2 SYDVKM. The junction had 7 bases not matched to a gene; V was cut back by 5 bases and J by 4 bases.

This clone is a singleton in its sample. The rearrangement links TRBV7-9 to TRBJ2-1; 7 bases fit TRBD2. The CDR3 has 16 residues. Trimming removed 5 bases from V and 7 bases from J; junction bases left unmatched: 14. Germline V lookup: CDR1 SEHNR, CDR2 FQNEAQ (reference sequence). The CDR3 nucleotides read TGTGCCAGCAGCCCACTCACATCGGGGGAGGGGAATGAGCAGTTCTTC. As protein: CASSPLTSGEGNEQFF.

A note on this clone: Other DNA sequences in the sample encode the same CDR3. The rearrangement links TRBV28 to TRBJ2-7; D is uncertain. This CDR3 is 13 amino acids long. Germline assignment: CDR1 MDHEN and CDR2 SYDVKM. V dropped 3 bases and J dropped 1 base, with 7 bases sitting between them. The CDR3 loop is CASSLGRSYEQYF. CDR3 DNA: TGTGCCAGCAGTTTGGGCAGGTCCTACGAGCAGTACTTC.

The CDR3 region has the DNA TGTGCCAGCAGCGATCTAGCGGGAGAATCCTACGAGCAGTACTTC. It yields the protein CASSDLAGESYEQYF. The genes are TRBV7-2 and TRBJ2-7; 10 bases line up with TRBD2. The V and J ends lost 5 bases and 1 base, in that order; junction bases with no gene match: 5. Germline-derived CDR1 and CDR2 are SGHTA and FQGNSA. The CDR3 runs 15 residues. The variable domain in full, completed from reference TRBV7-2 and TRBJ2-7, reads GAGVSQSPSNKVTEKGKDVELRCDPISGHTALYWYRQSLGQGLEFLIYFQGNSAPDKSGLPSDRFSAERTGGSVSTLTIQRTQQEDSAVYLCASSDLAGESYEQYFGPGTRLTVT.

The chain joins TRBV28 to TRBJ2-2, with 8 bases identical to TRBD1. V dropped 8 bases and J dropped 5; count of bases not matched to a gene: 13. This CDR3 is built from 16 residues. Germline CDR1 MDHEN, CDR2 SYDVKM. The CDR3 DNA is TGTGCCAGCTCAACCCCCGACAGGGGAGTTACCGGGGAGCTGTTTTTT. It specifies CASSTPDRGVTGELFF.

The chain employs TRBV18 and TRBJ2-7; D remains ambiguous. The length of the CDR3 is 12 residues. In germline, CDR1 is KGHSH, CDR2 LQKENI. V dropped 0 bases and J dropped 6 bases, with 6 bases sitting between them. CDR3 in amino acids: CASSPPTSEQYF. DNA of the CDR3: TGTGCCAGCTCACCACCGACATCCGAGCAGTACTTC.

The chain joins TRBV4-3 to TRBJ2-1; 9 bases are shared with TRBD2. The ends lost 2 bases at V and 7 bases at J; junction bases unmatched: 12. The CDR3 sequence is 17 residues long. The germline CDR1 and CDR2 sequences are LGHNA and YSLEER. The CDR3 loop is CASSQTPGLAGSNEQFF. CDR3 nucleotide sequence: TGCGCCAGCAGCCAAACGCCGGGTCTAGCGGGATCGAATGAGCAGTTCTTC.

The chain links TRBV10-3 to TRBJ2-7, with 8 bases identical to TRBD2. Losses at the gene ends were 4 bases for V and 0 bases for J; bases not matched to a gene: 2. The CDR3 has 14 residues. Germline loops: CDR1 ENHRY, CDR2 SYGVKD. The CDR3 region is CAISGSGSSYEQYF. In DNA form, the CDR3 reads TGTGCCATCAGTGGGAGCGGGAGCTCCTACGAGCAGTACTTC.

V and J are TRBV9 and TRBJ2-3; D is ambiguous. The V end lost 1 base, the J end lost 6 bases, and 9 bases lay between the germline ends. The CDR3 is 13 residues long. Germline CDR1 SGDLS, CDR2 YYNGEE. This chain's CDR3 is CASSVPRSDTQYF. The CDR3 DNA is TGTGCCAGCAGCGTACCCCGGAGTGATACGCAGTATTTT.

Comments on this clone: The sample contains more than one DNA sequence encoding this CDR3. The V gene is TRBV27, the J gene TRBJ2-7, with D unclear. The CDR3 runs 13 residues. V lost 0 bases to trimming and J lost 3 bases, with 6 bases between them. CDR1 and CDR2 from the germline V gene are MNHEY and SMNVEV (reference sequence). As DNA, the CDR3 is TGTGCCAGCAGTTTATCCCATAGCTACGAGCAGTACTTC. Translating it yields CASSLSHSYEQYF.

The rearrangement uses TRBV7-6 and TRBJ2-2; no clear D. Germline V gene data show CDR1 as SGHVS and CDR2 as FNYEAQ. This CDR3 spans 15 amino acids. Trimming cost V 5 bases and J 0 bases, with 10 bases left between them. The CDR3 DNA reads as TGTGCCAGCAGCCTAGGGATTTCGAACACCGGGGAGCTGTTTTTT. Its translation: CASSLGISNTGELFF. Full variable domain (missing parts from reference TRBV7-6 and TRBJ2-2): GAGVSQSPRYKVTKRGQDVALRCDPISGHVSLYWYRQALGQGPEFLTYFNYEAQQDKSGLPNDRFSAERPEGSISTLTIQRTEQRDSAMYRCASSLGISNTGELFFGEGSRLTVL.

V usage is TRBV7-6 and J usage is TRBJ2-5, with TRBD2 matching over 8 bases. The CDR3 covers 14 residues. Trimming removed 1 base from V and 3 bases from J; junction bases left unmatched: 1. Looked up from germline, CDR1 is SGHVS and CDR2 is FNYEAQ. The CDR3 DNA is TGTGCCAGCAGCTTAGTTAGCGGGGAAGAGACCCAGTACTTC. It translates to CASSLVSGEETQYF.

This chain links TRBV9 with TRBJ2-1, with 8 bases fitting TRBD2. This CDR3 is built from 16 residues. CDR1 is SGDLS and CDR2 is YYNGEE in the germline V gene. V lost 4 bases to trimming and J lost 0 bases; unmatched junction nucleotides: 6. In DNA form, the CDR3 reads TGTGCCAGCAGCCTCTCGAGCGGGAGCTCCTACAATGAGCAGTTCTTC. This sequence encodes CASSLSSGSSYNEQFF.

V usage is TRBV27 and J usage is TRBJ1-5; D is unresolved. This CDR3 is 13 amino acids long. Trimming took 3 bases from V and 6 from J, leaving 9 bases between them. The germline V gene has CDR1 MNHEY and CDR2 SMNVEV (reference sequence). DNA of the CDR3: TGTGCCAGCAGTTTTTCAGTAGGTCAGCCCCAGCATTTT. Translated: CASSFSVGQPQHF.

The chain links TRBV6-5 to TRBJ2-5; D remains unclear. The germline CDR1 and CDR2 sequences are MNHEY and SVGAGI. Trimming removed 4 bases from V and 2 bases from J, with 5 bases in between. The CDR3 extends over 12 amino acids. The CDR3 sequence: CASSWDQETQYF. The CDR3 DNA reads as TGTGCCAGCAGTTGGGATCAAGAGACCCAGTACTTC.

The rearrangement joins TRBV7-2 to TRBJ2-3; D is uncertain. CDR1 and CDR2 (germline): SGHTA, FQGNSA. This CDR3 region has 15 residues. V lost 2 bases and J lost 2, with 11 bases in between. The CDR3 region is CASSLRARPTDTQYF. CDR3 nucleotides: TGTGCCAGCAGCTTACGAGCGAGACCCACAGATACGCAGTATTTT.

The chain carries TRBV19 and TRBJ1-5; the match to TRBD1 covers 7 bases. The CDR3 is 18 amino acids. Per germline, CDR1 LNHDA and CDR2 SQIVND (reference sequence). V was pared by 0 bases and J by 6 bases, with 14 bases of the junction left unmatched. CDR3 region: CASSIDRTLNRGTQPQHF. The DNA of the CDR3 is TGTGCCAGTAGTATAGATAGAACCTTGAACAGGGGCACTCAGCCCCAGCATTTT.

This chain connects TRBV7-2 to TRBJ2-7; tentatively, D is TRBD1 (6 bases). This CDR3 has 12 amino acids. Germline V gives CDR1 SGHTA, CDR2 FQGNSA. Deletions cut 5 bases from V and 3 bases from J, with 8 bases between. The CDR3 loop reads CASSKTGYEQYF. The CDR3 DNA is TGTGCCAGCAGCAAGACAGGCTACGAGCAGTACTTC.

The V call is TRBV27, the J call TRBJ1-1; D perhaps matches TRBD1 (5 bases). Per the germline V gene, CDR1 is MNHEY and CDR2 is SMNVEV (reference sequence). The CDR3 has 14 amino acids. The germline V and J ends were trimmed by 5 bases and 5 bases, with 15 bases remaining between them. This chain's CDR3 is CASSRHRWGTEAFF. As DNA, the CDR3 is TGTGCCAGCAGTCGGCACAGGTGGGGTACTGAAGCTTTCTTT.

V usage is TRBV4-1 and J usage is TRBJ2-1; TRBD2 might be the D (6 bases). This CDR3 comprises 15 residues. The V gene lost 1 base and the J gene lost 12 bases, with 19 bases spanning the gap. CDR1 and CDR2 (germline): MGHRA, YSYEKL. The CDR3 loop is CASSQAYTLGGVQFF. The CDR3 DNA reads TGCGCCAGCAGCCAAGCTTATACTCTGGGAGGTGTGCAGTTCTTC.

The V call is TRBV5-1, the J call TRBJ2-2, with D possibly TRBD1 on 6 matching bases. Germline CDR1 is SGHRS and CDR2 is YFSETQ. V lost 7 bases and J 7 bases, leaving 23 bases between the germline ends. The CDR3 consists of 16 residues. CDR3: CASYLGQLPQVGELFF. The CDR3 nucleotides are TGCGCCAGCTATCTGGGACAACTCCCCCAAGTCGGGGAGCTGTTTTTT.

This sequence joins TRBV29-1 and TRBJ2-3, with D perhaps matching TRBD1 (6 bases). With 7 bases removed from V and 0 bases from J, the gap between germline ends came to 11 bases. This CDR3 has 13 residues. Germline CDR1 SQVTM, CDR2 ANQGSEA. This chain's CDR3 is CSEKQGSTDTQYF. The CDR3 nucleotides are TGCAGCGAGAAACAGGGAAGCACAGATACGCAGTATTTT.

The chain carries TRBV27 and TRBJ2-7, with TRBD2 as a possible D gene (5 bases). With 6 bases removed from V and 7 bases from J, the gap between germline ends came to 19 bases. The germline CDR1 and CDR2 sequences are MNHEY and SMNVEV (reference sequence). The CDR3 has 14 amino acids. The CDR3 region has the DNA TGTGCCAGCAGCCAGGAGGCCATGGGCCAGGAGCAGTACTTC. This translates into CASSQEAMGQEQYF.

The chain is built from TRBV7-9 and TRBJ1-2; D possibly corresponds to TRBD1 (5 bases). In germline, CDR1 is SEHNR, CDR2 FQNEAQ (reference sequence). V lost 8 bases, J lost 6 bases, and 19 bases lay in between. The CDR3 has 14 amino acids. The CDR3 protein is CASGNPNRKDGYTF. The CDR3 coding sequence is TGTGCCAGCGGGAACCCCAACAGGAAGGATGGCTACACCTTC.

The chain couples TRBV7-6 to TRBJ2-7; 11 nucleotides match TRBD2. Germline V CDR1 and CDR2: SGHVS, FNYEAQ. J gave up 2 bases and V 5 bases, and 8 bases lay outside the gene matches. The CDR3 sequence is 16 residues long. CDR3 sequence (DNA): TGTGCCAGCAGCCGACGGGGACTAGCGGAAGCCTACGAGCAGTACTTC. It translates to CASSRRGLAEAYEQYF.

The V gene is TRBV27, the J gene TRBJ2-1; D gene uncertain. V was cut by 5 bases and J by 6 bases, with 5 bases left in between. The germline V gene encodes CDR1 MNHEY and CDR2 SMNVEV (reference sequence). The CDR3 runs 11 residues. CDR3: CASSSINEQFF. The DNA of the CDR3 is TGTGCCAGCAGTAGTATCAATGAGCAGTTCTTC.

This chain uses TRBV11-2 with TRBJ2-7, with D tentatively TRBD1 (6 bases). Germline CDR1 and CDR2: SGHAT and FQNNGV. Trimming pared 3 bases from V and 3 bases from J, leaving 12 bases between. The CDR3 sequence is 14 residues long. In nucleotides, the CDR3 is TGTGCCAGCAGCTTTGGCCGGGACAACTACGAGCAGTACTTC. It is translated as CASSFGRDNYEQYF.

This clone showed up just a few times. This chain joins TRBV27 and TRBJ2-7, with unresolved D. Deletions cut 6 bases from V and 2 bases from J, with 17 bases between. This CDR3 has 15 amino acids. CDR1 and CDR2 (germline): MNHEY, SMNVEV (reference sequence). The CDR3 loop reads CASSSTLMTTYEQYF. CDR3 coding DNA: TGTGCCAGCAGCTCAACACTAATGACCACCTACGAGCAGTACTTC.

This chain uses TRBV5-1 with TRBJ2-1; TRBD2 is a possible D gene (6 bases). This CDR3 has 13 amino acids. The ends were cut back, 5 bases at V and 4 bases at J, with 10 bases in the middle. CDR1 and CDR2 from the germline V gene are SGHRS and YFSETQ. CDR3 region: CASRGAGYNEQFF. DNA of the CDR3: TGCGCCAGCAGGGGAGCGGGTTACAATGAGCAGTTCTTC.